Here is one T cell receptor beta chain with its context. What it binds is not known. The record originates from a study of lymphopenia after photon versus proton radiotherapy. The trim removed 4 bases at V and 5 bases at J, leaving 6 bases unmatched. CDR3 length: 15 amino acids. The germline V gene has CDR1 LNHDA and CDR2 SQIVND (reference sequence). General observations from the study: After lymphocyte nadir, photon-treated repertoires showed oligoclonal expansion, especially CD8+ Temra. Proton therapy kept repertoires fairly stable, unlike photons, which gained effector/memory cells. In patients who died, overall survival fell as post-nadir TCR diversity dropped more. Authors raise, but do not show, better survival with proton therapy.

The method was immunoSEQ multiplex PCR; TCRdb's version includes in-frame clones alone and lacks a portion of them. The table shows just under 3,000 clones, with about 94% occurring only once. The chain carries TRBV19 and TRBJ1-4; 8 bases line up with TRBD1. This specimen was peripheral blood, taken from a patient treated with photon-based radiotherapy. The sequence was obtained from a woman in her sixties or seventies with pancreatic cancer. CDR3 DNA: TGTGCCAGTAGTACCCAGGGGGCCCTAAATGAAAAACTGTTTTTT. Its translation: CASSTQGALNEKLFF.